This T cell receptor beta chain was found in a study of cytomegalovirus exposure and HLA in healthy donors. Notes on the study in general: Presence/absence analysis assumed near-uniform sequencing depth across donors. In a later analysis, HLA-C alleles had the fewest associated TCRs, DRB1 alleles the most. CMV serostatus stood as the only immune exposure information on hand.

The trim removed 8 bases at V and 4 bases at J, leaving 11 bases unmatched. CDR1 is SNHLY and CDR2 is FYNNEI in the germline V gene. This CDR3 is built from 15 residues. PCR used 60 Vbeta primers and 13 Jbeta primers. Profiling relied on immunoSEQ multiplex PCR, and the TCRdb table lists in-frame clones only, not all of them. The data show over 200,000 clones, around 80% seen once. Turning to this clone: Its antigen remains unidentified.

The rearrangement joins TRBV2 to TRBJ1-1, with 9 bases identical to TRBD1. The source material was PBMCs. This sequence was found in a woman aged 60 to 75 in good health and CMV-seropositive. The CDR3 loop is CASSHTGQGGTEAFF. The CDR3 bases are TGTGCCAGCTCACATACGGGACAGGGAGGCACTGAAGCTTTCTTT.